This T cell receptor beta chain was retrieved from a study of regulatory T cells in long-lasting Graves disease. This clonotype was counted many times. The sample's time point: newly diagnosed GD, antithyroid drugs for less than 3 months. Researchers made the TCR library from RNA that was extracted from PBMCs. iRepertoire HTBI primers and Arm-PCR of CDR3 regions built TCR beta libraries. Using its own MiXCR run on the multiplex PCR reads, TCRdb lists one record per CDR3 protein. The sample lists a few hundred thousand distinct CDR3 sequences, roughly 18% occurring once. The CDR3 covers 17 residues. Germline lookup yields CDR1 SGHTS and CDR2 YDEGEE. V was pared by 2 bases and J by 0 bases, with 15 bases between. The data were also submitted as part of a second study, on T cells in Graves' hyperthyroidism and ophthalmopathy. That source reports: Patients were excluded because of uncontrolled infection, other autoimmune disease, pregnancy or lactation.

This sample comprised peripheral blood mononuclear cells (PBMCs), obtained at new diagnosis, from a patient treated with antithyroid drugs. The rearrangement uses TRBV5-8 and TRBJ1-5; no firm D call. This TCR was sampled from a woman aged 25-40 years with Graves disease. CDR3 in amino acids: CASSLFLGRISNQPQHF. Here the CDR3 DNA reads TGTGCCAGCAGCTTATTCCTCGGCAGGATTAGCAATCAGCCCCAGCATTTT. Full variable domain (outside the CDR3, taken from reference TRBV5-8 and TRBJ1-5): EAGVTQSPTHLIKTRGQQATLRCSPISGHTSVYWYQQALGLGLQFLLWYDEGEERNRGNFPPRFSGRQFPNYSSELNVNALELEDSALYLCASSLFLGRISNQPQHFGDGTRLSIL.